This T cell receptor beta chain is from a study of T cell changes during pregnancy in multiple sclerosis. Trimming took 0 bases from V and 3 from J; bases not matched to a gene: 5. CDR1 and CDR2 (germline): LGHNA, YSLEER. The CDR3 runs to 18 residues. Measured with immunoSEQ multiplex PCR; TCRdb has only the in-frame clones, and not every one. The sample holds about 60,000 clones, around 93% seen once. The sequence came from a female donor with multiple sclerosis, enrolled in a pregnancy study. The chain couples TRBV4-3 to TRBJ2-2; 12 positions agree with TRBD2. Sequencing used peripheral blood, obtained in the first trimester of pregnancy. The CDR3 loop reads CASSQDLGLAGYTGELFF. The CDR3 DNA sequence: TGCGCCAGCAGCCAAGATCTAGGACTAGCGGGATACACCGGGGAGCTGTTTTTT.